This entry lists 32 T cell receptor beta chains sequenced from one sample in a study of naive and memory T cell subsets. Their recognized antigens are unknown. The beta constant-region primer was an equimolar mix of two oligonucleotides covering TRBC1 and TRBC2. Four rounds of PCR amplified the ligated cDNA using nested alpha and beta constant-region primers plus SP2. One entry per CDR3 protein, called by TCRdb with MiXCR from the UMI-ligation and nested PCR reads. The table has 95,000 to 110,000 distinct CDR3 sequences, about 14% seen once. The study's findings and limits: Especially in CD8 cells, naive repertoires contained a few larger clonotypes, possibly CD45RA-re-expressing memory cells.

Sequenced: naive CD8+ T cells from blood. The source is a human donor in good health.

The V and J genes are TRBV12-3 or TRBV12-4 and TRBJ2-1, with TRBD1 matching 8 bases. Trimming removed 8 bases from V and 5 bases from J; junction bases left unmatched: 5. The CDR3 runs 13 residues. The CDR3 DNA is TGTGCCAGCCGAGGACAGGGCCACAATGAGCAGTTCTTC. It specifies CASRGQGHNEQFF.

The rearrangement joins TRBV12-3 or TRBV12-4 to TRBJ2-7; D remains ambiguous. Trimming took off 4 bases at V and 3 bases at J, with 16 bases between the two ends. The CDR3 runs 15 residues. The CDR3 DNA reads TGTGCCAGCAGTTCTGGGTTGTCCACCGACTACGAGCAGTACTTC. Its translation: CASSSGLSTDYEQYF.

This rearrangement joins TRBV11-2 to TRBJ2-3; no clear D. Trimming left V 5 bases short and J 10 bases short, with 13 bases between. The CDR3 is 12 amino acids. CDR1 SGHAT and CDR2 FQNNGV come from the germline V gene. The CDR3 DNA is TGTGCCAGCAGCCCGAAAGGTATAGCGCAGTATTTT. This sequence encodes CASSPKGIAQYF. Complete variable domain (other parts from reference TRBV11-2 and TRBJ2-3): EAGVAQSPRYKIIEKRQSVAFWCNPISGHATLYWYQQILGQGPKLLIQFQNNGVVDDSQLPKDRFSAERLKGVDSTLKIQPAKLEDSAVYLCASSPKGIAQYFGPGTRLTVL.

The V and J genes are TRBV20-1 and TRBJ2-7; perhaps TRBD1 as D (6 bases). Trimming stripped 5 bases from V and 3 bases from J, with 8 bases between. Germline V gives CDR1 DFQATT, CDR2 SNEGSKA (reference sequence). CDR3 length: 11 amino acids. CDR3 in DNA: TGCAGTGCTCCGACAGGCTACGAGCAGTACTTC. This encodes CSAPTGYEQYF.

In its sample, this clonotype was seen many times. This chain connects TRBV14 to TRBJ2-5; no definite D call. The germline V and J ends were trimmed by 4 bases and 0 bases, with 9 bases remaining between them. Germline CDR1 reads SGHDN; CDR2 reads FVKESK. The CDR3 runs 14 residues. This chain's CDR3 is CASSPSRYQETQYF. The CDR3 DNA sequence: TGTGCCAGCAGCCCCTCACGATACCAAGAGACCCAGTACTTC.

The chain combines TRBV20-1 with TRBJ1-1; TRBD1 matches 12 bases. Trimming at V came to 0 bases and at J to 6 bases, leaving 5 bases not matched to a gene. The CDR3 covers 15 residues. The germline V gene encodes CDR1 DFQATT and CDR2 SNEGSKA (reference sequence). The chain's CDR3 is CSARDSGTGGSEAFF. CDR3 nucleotides: TGCAGTGCTAGAGATTCCGGGACAGGGGGCTCTGAAGCTTTCTTT.

This chain connects TRBV6-2 or TRBV6-3 to TRBJ2-3, with TRBD2 matching 10 bases. This CDR3 has 16 amino acids. Trimming at V came to 0 bases and at J to 4 bases, leaving 4 bases not matched to a gene. CDR1 and CDR2 from the germline V gene are MNHEY and SVGEGT. The CDR3 loop is CASSYSNLAGADTQYF. CDR3 DNA sequence: TGTGCCAGCAGTTACTCGAACCTAGCGGGAGCAGATACGCAGTATTTT.

This chain uses TRBV12-3 or TRBV12-4 with TRBJ1-1, with D perhaps TRBD1 (5 bases). This CDR3 comprises 12 residues. Trimming shortened V by 6 bases and J by 7 bases, and 12 bases separated the two germline ends. The CDR3, as DNA: TGTGCCAGCAGGGGACTGAAATTTGAAGCTTTCTTT. This sequence encodes CASRGLKFEAFF.

The chain links TRBV14 to TRBJ2-7; D is perhaps TRBD1 or TRBD2 (6 bases each). Trimming took 3 bases from V and 0 from J, leaving 12 bases between them. This CDR3 spans 15 amino acids. Germline V gives CDR1 SGHDN, CDR2 FVKESK. In DNA, the CDR3 is TGTGCCAGCAGCCACGGGTGGGGGGCCTCCTACGAGCAGTACTTC. This gives the protein CASSHGWGASYEQYF. Based on the CDR3 plus reference TRBV14 and TRBJ2-7, the full variable domain is EAGVTQFPSHSVIEKGQTVTLRCDPISGHDNLYWYRRVMGKEIKFLLHFVKESKQDESGMPNNRFLAERTGGTYSTLKVQPAELEDSGVYFCASSHGWGASYEQYFGPGTRLTVT.

The table lists this clonotype with many counts. The chain carries TRBV24-1 and TRBJ2-1; D possibly corresponds to TRBD2 (5 bases). CDR3 size: 13 residues. CDR1 and CDR2 from the germline V gene are KGHDR and SFDVKD. The V end was cut by 5 bases, the J end by 4 bases, with 8 bases between. The CDR3 is CATSGLAYNEQFF. CDR3 coding DNA: TGTGCCACCAGTGGCCTAGCTTACAATGAGCAGTTCTTC.

In this sample, this clonotype turned up many times. The chain recombines TRBV5-5 with TRBJ1-1, with D unresolved. CDR1 SGHKS and CDR2 YYEKEE come from the germline V gene (reference sequence). The CDR3 extends over 13 amino acids. Trimming removed 2 bases from V and 1 base from J, with 6 bases in between. This CDR3 reads CASSFTENTEAFF. CDR3 in DNA: TGTGCCAGCAGCTTTACAGAGAACACTGAAGCTTTCTTT.

This clonotype was detected a few times. The chain joins TRBV11-1 to TRBJ2-7, with TRBD2 matching 8 bases. V shed 4 bases and J 5 bases; nucleotides not matched to a gene: 4. The CDR3 consists of 13 residues. The germline CDR1 and CDR2 sequences are SGHAT and FQDESV (reference sequence). Here the CDR3 reads CASSSGLGNEQYF. The CDR3 DNA follows: TGTGCCAGCAGCTCGGGACTAGGAAACGAGCAGTACTTC. The full variable domain, completed using reference TRBV11-1 and TRBJ2-7, is EAEVAQSPRYKITEKSQAVAFWCDPISGHATLYWYRQILGQGPELLVQFQDESVVDDSQLPKDRFSAERLKGVDSTLKIQPAELGDSAMYLCASSSGLGNEQYFGPGTRLTVT.

This chain connects TRBV12-3 or TRBV12-4 to TRBJ1-5; D is unclear. V lost 5 bases, J lost 6 bases, and 8 bases lay in between. The CDR3 loop spans 12 amino acids. The CDR3 DNA follows: TGTGCCAGCAGTCCCTCCCGTCAGCCCCAGCATTTT. Its translation: CASSPSRQPQHF.

CDR3 in amino acids: CASSYPGRDYEQYF. The DNA of the CDR3 is TGTGCCAGCAGCTACCCGGGACGGGACTACGAGCAGTACTTC. This chain uses TRBV7-1 with TRBJ2-7; D possibly uses TRBD1 or TRBD2 (5 bases each). TRBV7-1 is filed as an ORF, its function uncertain. The CDR3 has 14 residues. The V and J ends lost 4 bases and 3 bases respectively, with 13 bases between them.

The rearrangement joins TRBV29-1 to TRBJ2-1; D is unclear. The V end lost 0 bases, the J end lost 3 bases, and 6 bases lay between the germline ends. The CDR3 has 13 residues. Germline V gene data show CDR1 as SQVTM and CDR2 as ANQGSEA. CDR3 amino acids: CSVEELNYNEQFF. CDR3 nucleotide sequence: TGCAGCGTTGAAGAATTGAACTACAATGAGCAGTTCTTC.

This clonotype was detected ten times or more. The chain couples TRBV30 to TRBJ2-1; 8 bases are shared with TRBD1. This CDR3 contains 14 residues. Germline CDR1 is GTSNPN and CDR2 is SVGIG (reference sequence). The junction had 7 bases not matched to a gene; V was cut back by 0 bases and J by 9 bases. The CDR3 bases are TGTGCCTGGAGTGTTGGTCAGGGGGCTTTTGAGCAGTTCTTC. This encodes CAWSVGQGAFEQFF.

This chain connects TRBV29-1 to TRBJ2-3, with TRBD2 matching 8 bases. Germline CDR1 is SQVTM and CDR2 is ANQGSEA. With 0 bases clipped from V and 5 bases from J, the junction kept 10 bases outside the gene matches. CDR3 length equals 16 residues. CDR3 sequence (DNA): TGCAGCGTTGAAGATCAGGCTAGCGGGCACCGAGATACGCAGTATTTT. It yields the protein CSVEDQASGHRDTQYF.

This clonotype has more than one count but fewer than ten. V usage is TRBV11-1 and J usage is TRBJ2-1; TRBD1 agrees at 9 bases. From germline, CDR1 is SGHAT and CDR2 FQDESV (reference sequence). The CDR3 is made up of 16 amino acids. J gave up 8 bases and V 2 bases, and 10 bases lay outside the gene matches. CDR3 nucleotides: TGTGCCAGCAGCTTACTCACAGGGGGCTCCGTAGATGAGCAGTTCTTC. Its translation: CASSLLTGGSVDEQFF.

This clonotype occurred a few times. The genes are TRBV28 and TRBJ2-2; 10 bases align to TRBD2. CDR3 length: 16 amino acids. Trimming removed 8 bases from V and 1 base from J; junction bases left unmatched: 7. CDR1 and CDR2 from the germline V gene are MDHEN and SYDVKM. The CDR3 DNA reads TGTGCCAGCGTTCACTTAGCGGGGGGGAACACCGGGGAGCTGTTTTTT. It specifies CASVHLAGGNTGELFF.

This clonotype was recorded at least ten times. CDR3 residues: CSANGDRSYNEQFF. The DNA of the CDR3 is TGCAGTGCTAACGGAGATCGCTCCTACAATGAGCAGTTCTTC. The genes are TRBV20-1 and TRBJ2-1, with D unresolved. V was trimmed by 4 bases and J by 0 bases, leaving 10 bases between them. Germline V gene data show CDR1 as DFQATT and CDR2 as SNEGSKA (reference sequence). CDR3 length: 14 amino acids.

The chain links TRBV29-1 to TRBJ2-1; TRBD2 agrees at 9 bases. V trimming: 0 bases; J trimming: 8 bases; junction bases outside the gene matches: 8. CDR1 and CDR2 from the germline V gene are SQVTM and ANQGSEA. The CDR3 runs 15 residues. The DNA for the CDR3 is TGCAGCGTTGAAGATAGAGCGGGGGGCGGGGATGAGCAGTTCTTC. As protein: CSVEDRAGGGDEQFF.

This clonotype has more than one count but fewer than ten. The V gene is TRBV7-9, the J gene TRBJ2-5; 8 bases are shared with TRBD1. This CDR3 comprises 13 residues. Trimming took 11 bases from V and 5 from J; bases not matched to a gene: 10. Germline lookup yields CDR1 SEHNR and CDR2 FQNEAQ (reference sequence). The CDR3: CACTPGGGETQYF. In DNA form, the CDR3 reads TGTGCCTGCACCCCAGGGGGCGGGGAGACCCAGTACTTC.

This sequence joins TRBV18 and TRBJ1-1; D might be TRBD1 (5 bases). Germline V gives CDR1 KGHSH, CDR2 LQKENI. The CDR3 consists of 14 residues. V was cut by 3 bases and J by 6 bases, with 14 bases left in between. The CDR3: CASSPRTKGAEAFF. For the CDR3, the DNA is TGTGCCAGCTCACCGAGGACAAAAGGGGCTGAAGCTTTCTTT.

This clonotype appeared many times. The genes are TRBV6-6 and TRBJ1-5, with 8 bases aligning to TRBD1. This CDR3 spans 18 amino acids. The J segment lost 0 bases and the V segment lost 5 bases, leaving 12 bases of the junction unmatched. Germline V gene lookup returns CDR1 MNHNY and CDR2 SVGAGI (reference sequence). The CDR3 loop is CASSEKDLTGDSNQPQHF. For the CDR3, the DNA is TGTGCCAGCAGTGAAAAGGACCTGACAGGGGATAGCAATCAGCCCCAGCATTTT.

The chain carries TRBV7-2 and TRBJ2-5; 7 nucleotides match TRBD1. After removal of 0 bases from V and 3 bases from J, the junction contained 4 bases not matched to a gene. Germline lookup yields CDR1 SGHTA and CDR2 FQGNSA. The CDR3 spans 15 residues. CDR3 protein: CASSLAGTAKETQYF. CDR3 bases: TGTGCCAGCAGCTTAGCCGGGACAGCTAAAGAGACCCAGTACTTC.

This clonotype was detected ten times or more. The genes are TRBV28 and TRBJ2-1; D unclear. The V gene lost 3 bases and the J gene lost 7 bases, with 13 bases spanning the gap. The CDR3 has 14 amino acids. CDR1 MDHEN and CDR2 SYDVKM come from the germline V gene. The CDR3 sequence: CASSFILSQNEQFF. CDR3 DNA: TGTGCCAGCAGTTTCATCTTGTCTCAGAATGAGCAGTTCTTC.

This clonotype was observed a handful of times. V gene TRBV5-4 combines with J gene TRBJ2-7, with D tentatively TRBD2 (5 bases). The CDR3 runs 14 residues. The V end was cut by 3 bases, the J end by 3 bases, with 13 bases between. The V gene's germline CDR1 is SGHNT and CDR2 YYREEE (reference sequence). CDR3 DNA sequence: TGTGCCAGCAGCTCCGGACGGGATGACTACGAGCAGTACTTC. Translation gives CASSSGRDDYEQYF.

There are many counts of this clonotype. J is TRBJ2-1 and V is TRBV12-3 or TRBV12-4; TRBD2 is a possible D gene (5 bases). V lost 6 bases and J lost 10, with 16 bases in between. This CDR3 has 13 amino acids. The DNA for the CDR3 is TGTGCCAGCAGCCCGTTGGTAGGGAGCGAGCAGTTCTTC. It encodes CASSPLVGSEQFF.

This clonotype was recorded a few times. V is TRBV5-6 and J is TRBJ2-7; 8 positions match TRBD1. The CDR3 has 15 amino acids. The V and J ends lost 5 bases and 4 bases, in that order; junction bases with no gene match: 11. CDR1 and CDR2 (germline): SGHDT, YYEEEE. For the CDR3, the DNA is TGTGCCAGCAGTGCAGGACAGGGAGGAACGTACGAGCAGTACTTC. Residues: CASSAGQGGTYEQYF.

This clonotype appeared many times. The chain is built from TRBV15 and TRBJ2-7; perhaps D is TRBD1 or TRBD2 (5 bases each). This CDR3 has 14 amino acids. The germline V gene has CDR1 LNHNV and CDR2 YYDKDF (reference sequence). Trimming removed 5 bases from V and 3 bases from J, with 14 bases in between. DNA for the CDR3: TGTGCCACCAGCCAACCGGGACGGTACTACGAGCAGTACTTC. Its translation is CATSQPGRYYEQYF.

The chain employs TRBV7-2 and TRBJ2-7, with TRBD2 matching over 12 bases. J gave up 3 bases and V 5 bases, and 5 bases lay outside the gene matches. The germline gives CDR1 SGHTA, CDR2 FQGNSA. CDR3 size: 15 residues. The CDR3 loop reads CASSASGGAHYEQYF. CDR3 DNA: TGTGCCAGCAGCGCTAGCGGGGGGGCACACTACGAGCAGTACTTC.

The gene calls are TRBV13 and TRBJ2-1, with 12 bases that match TRBD2. With V trimmed by 2 bases and J by 8 bases, 4 bases remained unmatched. Germline lookup yields CDR1 PRHDT and CDR2 FYEKMQ (reference sequence). The CDR3 extends over 15 amino acids. CDR3 sequence (DNA): TGTGCCAGCAGCTTATTGACTAGCGGGGGTGATGAGCAGTTCTTC. Its protein product is CASSLLTSGGDEQFF.